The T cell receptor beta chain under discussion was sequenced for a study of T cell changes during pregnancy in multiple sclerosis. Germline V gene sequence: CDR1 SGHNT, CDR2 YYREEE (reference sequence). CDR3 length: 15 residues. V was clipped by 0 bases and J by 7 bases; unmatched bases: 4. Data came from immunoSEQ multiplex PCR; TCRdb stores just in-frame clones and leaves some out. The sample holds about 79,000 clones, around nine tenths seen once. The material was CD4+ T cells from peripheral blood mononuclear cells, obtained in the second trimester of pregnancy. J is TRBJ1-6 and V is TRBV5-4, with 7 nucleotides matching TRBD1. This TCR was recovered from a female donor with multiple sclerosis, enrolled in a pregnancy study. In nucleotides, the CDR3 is TGTGCCAGCAGCTTGGCCGACAGGGACAATTCACCCCTCCACTTT. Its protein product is CASSLADRDNSPLHF.